The rows below give T cell receptor beta chains drawn from one sample of a study of persistence of HIV-infected CD4 T cells. Their specific antigens are unknown. Generated by immunoSEQ multiplex PCR, the TCRdb table keeps only in-frame clones and is missing some. The table shows tens of thousands of clones, with approximately 79% occurring only once. The starting material was CD4+ T cells sorted from PBMCs after approximately 19-hour stimulation, obtained from a patient who received antiretroviral therapy. The receptors derive from an adult man with HIV who was CMV-seropositive. The CDR3 runs from the conserved cysteine through the conserved F or W. D genes are given only for firm matches. Clone sizes are given selectively: once, few, many, or a class where the clone is expanded.

>TRBV19|-|TRBJ1-2|-
TGTGCCAGTAGTACGGAGGGGTACTATGGCTACACCTTC
CASSTEGYYGYTF
>TRBV5-1|TRBD2|TRBJ2-3|-
TGCGCCAGCAGCGGGACTAGCGGGGGGGCAGGAGATACGCAGTATTTT
CASSGTSGGAGDTQYF
>TRBV9|-|TRBJ2-2|few
TGTGCCAGCAGCGCCGCCGTGGGGGACACCGGGGAGCTGTTTTTT
CASSAAVGDTGELFF
>TRBV27|-|TRBJ2-7|-
TGTGCCAGCAGTTTCTTGGGGGGGGCCTCGTACGAGCAGTACTTC
CASSFLGGASYEQYF
>TRBV28|-|TRBJ1-6|-
TGTGCCAGCAGTTTATACAGTGGTTCACCCCTCCACTTT
CASSLYSGSPLHF
>TRBV21-1|-|TRBJ2-1|-
TGTGCCAGCAGCACTCTAGCGGGGTGCCCTTCGGGCTACAATGAGCAGTTCTTC
CASSTLAGCPSGYNEQFF
>TRBV18|-|TRBJ1-5|-
TGTGCCAGCTCACCCGGACAGAGCAATCAGCCCCAGCATTTT
CASSPGQSNQPQHF
>TRBV28|TRBD1|TRBJ2-7|-
TGTGCCAGCAAGATGACAGGGGGCTTTTACGAGCAGTACTTC
CASKMTGGFYEQYF
>TRBV3-1/TRBV3-2|TRBD1|TRBJ1-2|-
TGTGCCAGCGGACAGGCGAACTATGGCTACACCTTC
CASGQANYGYTF
>TRBV6-1|-|TRBJ1-2|-
TGTGCCAGCAGTGAAAGGCGGATCTATGGCTACACCTTC
CASSERRIYGYTF
>TRBV7-2|-|TRBJ2-5|-
TGTGCCAGCAGCTTACTAAAGGACAGCGCACCTTACTTC
CASSLLKDSAPYF
>TRBV11-3|-|TRBJ2-3|-
TGTGCCAGCAGCTTGGGACTTTACCCTAGCACAGATACGCAGTATTTT
CASSLGLYPSTDTQYF
>TRBV28|-|TRBJ2-5|-
TGTGCCAGCAGTTTGGCGACAGACCAAGAGACCCAGTACTTC
CASSLATDQETQYF
>TRBV20-1|TRBD2|TRBJ2-7|-
TGCAGTGCTAGTGTATTAGCGGGGGGAACCTACGAGCAGTACTTC
CSASVLAGGTYEQYF
>TRBV27|-|TRBJ1-6|-
TGTGCCAGCAGCCAGATTCGCAATTCACCCCTCCACTTT
CASSQIRNSPLHF
>TRBV11-2|-|TRBJ1-5|once
TGTGCCAGCAGCCTCGACAGTCCTAGCAATCAGCCCCAGCATTTT
CASSLDSPSNQPQHF
>TRBV28|-|TRBJ2-2|-
TGTGCCAGTCTTGGGGGGGGCTGGAACACCGGGGAGCTGTTTTTT
CASLGGGWNTGELFF
>TRBV5-8|-|TRBJ1-6|-
TGTGCCAGCATCCCCAGGAATCCCTATAATTCACCCCTCCACTTT
CASIPRNPYNSPLHF
>TRBV3-1/TRBV3-2|-|TRBJ2-7|-
TGTGCCAGCAGCCATACAGGGCCGACCTACGAGCAGTACTTC
CASSHTGPTYEQYF
>TRBV5-1|TRBD2|TRBJ2-1|-
TGCGCCAGCAGCTTGGAACTAGCGGGGGGTGACAATGAGCAGTTCTTC
CASSLELAGGDNEQFF
>TRBV28|TRBD1|TRBJ2-7|-
TGTGCCAGCAGTTTCCCCCGGCCACAGGGGGTCGACGAGCAGTACTTC
CASSFPRPQGVDEQYF
>TRBV6-5|-|TRBJ1-2|-
TGTGCCAGCACCGAAGGGACGGTTTATGGCTACACCTTC
CASTEGTVYGYTF
>TRBV28|-|TRBJ2-7|-
TGTGCCAGCAGATACGCAGGGGCAAACGAGCAGTACTTC
CASRYAGANEQYF
>TRBV5-1|-|TRBJ1-1|-
TGCGCCAGCAGCTTGTCCGGGGATGGCTCGGACACTGAAGCTTTCTTT
CASSLSGDGSDTEAFF
>TRBV2|-|TRBJ2-1|-
TGTGCCAGCAGTCCCGGGACATCCTCCTACAATGAGCAGTTCTTC
CASSPGTSSYNEQFF
>TRBV5-1|TRBD2|TRBJ2-3|once
TGCGCCAGCAGCCCCGAGGGCGGGGGGGATACGCAGTATTTT
CASSPEGGGDTQYF
>TRBV6-5|TRBD1|TRBJ1-1|-
TGTGCCAGCAGTTACCGGGACAGGGGGCGGGAAGCTTTCTTT
CASSYRDRGREAFF
>TRBV7-2|-|TRBJ2-3|-
TGTGCCAGCAGCTTCGGGGTTTTATCTGATACGCAGTATTTT
CASSFGVLSDTQYF
>TRBV10-2|-|TRBJ1-4|few
TGCGCCAGCAGTCGGGGGGCGGATGAAAAACTGTTTTTT
CASSRGADEKLFF
>TRBV3-1/TRBV3-2|-|TRBJ2-2|once
TGTGCCAGCAGCCAAGAGGCAGGACATGGCGGGGAGCTGTTTTTT
CASSQEAGHGGELFF
>TRBV9|-|TRBJ2-3|few
TGTGCCAGCAGCGTAGTAAGGGGGAGCACAGATACGCAGTATTTT
CASSVVRGSTDTQYF
>TRBV28|-|TRBJ1-1|-
TGTGCCAGCAGTTCCGATCAACGGCGGGGGGGCGGGATGAACACTGAAGCTTTCTTT
CASSSDQRRGGGMNTEAFF
>TRBV9|-|TRBJ2-1|once
TGTGCCAGCAGCGTAGGGTCCTACAATGAGCAGTTCTTC
CASSVGSYNEQFF
>TRBV19|TRBD2|TRBJ2-1|once
TGTGCCAGTAGCGACTTGACTAGCGGGGGATACAATGAGCAGTTCTTC
CASSDLTSGGYNEQFF
>TRBV2|-|TRBJ1-2|-
TGTGCCAGCAGTCCGGAAAACTATGGCTACACCTTC
CASSPENYGYTF
>TRBV27|-|TRBJ1-1|-
TGTGCCAGCAGTTCCTCAACCGGGACCGGGCGAATTTTTGAAGCTTTCTTT
CASSSSTGTGRIFEAFF
>TRBV3-1/TRBV3-2|TRBD1|TRBJ1-2|-
TGTGCCAGCAGCCCCTCACGGACAGGAGGCTACACCTTC
CASSPSRTGGYTF
>TRBV10-1|TRBD1|TRBJ1-1|-
TGCGCCAGCACCCGGGACAGGGTGGGAACTGAAGCTTTCTTT
CASTRDRVGTEAFF
>TRBV3-1/TRBV3-2|TRBD1|TRBJ2-2|-
TGTGCCAGCAGCCTTGGGGACAGGGACGGGGAGCTGTTTTTT
CASSLGDRDGELFF
>TRBV20-1|TRBD1|TRBJ1-5|few
TGCAGTGCTAGTGGACAGGAGGAAGGGAGCAATCAGCCCCAGCATTTT
CSASGQEEGSNQPQHF
>TRBV7-3|-|TRBJ1-1|few
TGTGCCAGCAGCTGGGGAACAGGAGATCACCCTTTCTTT
CASSWGTGDHPFF
>TRBV5-1|-|TRBJ2-2|-
TGCGCCAGCAGCTTGGAAACCGGGGAGCTGTTTTTT
CASSLETGELFF
>TRBV7-3|TRBD1|TRBJ2-1|-
TGTGCCAGCAGCAAAACCGGGACAGGCCCCTACAATGAGCAGTTCTTC
CASSKTGTGPYNEQFF
>TRBV19|-|TRBJ1-2|few
TGTGCCAGTAGTATTGGCCAGGGTCCGGGATACACCTTC
CASSIGQGPGYTF
>TRBV5-1|-|TRBJ2-2|-
TGCGCCAGCGTGCTCTCGGGACTTACGAACACCGGGGAGCTGTTTTTT
CASVLSGLTNTGELFF
>TRBV21-1|-|TRBJ1-2|-
TGTGCCAGCAGCAAAATGGCAAAAGTCCCGGACAGGAAGAACTATGGCTACACCTTC
CASSKMAKVPDRKNYGYTF
>TRBV19|-|TRBJ1-6|-
TGTGCCAGTAGTATAGACCGATACGAAGGGAGTTCACCCCTCCACTTT
CASSIDRYEGSSPLHF
>TRBV28|TRBD1|TRBJ2-7|-
TGTGCCAGCAGCCGGACAGGGGGCCGCTACGAGCAGTACTTC
CASSRTGGRYEQYF
>TRBV20-1|-|TRBJ2-7|-
TGCAGTGCTAGGGCTCAGTACGAGCAGTACTTC
CSARAQYEQYF
>TRBV27|-|TRBJ2-5|-
TGTGCCAGCAGTTTAGATGGAGAGACCCAGTACTTC
CASSLDGETQYF
>TRBV7-6|TRBD1|TRBJ2-1|-
TGTGCCAGCAGCTTAGGGACAGGGGGCATTGGTGAGCAGTTCTTC
CASSLGTGGIGEQFF
>TRBV6-1|-|TRBJ2-1|-
TGTGCCAGCAGTGAGGAGGGGAGTTCCTACAATGAGCAGTTCTTC
CASSEEGSSYNEQFF
>TRBV9|-|TRBJ1-2|-
TGTGCCAGCAGCGAGGACAGTAACTATGGCTACACCTTC
CASSEDSNYGYTF
>TRBV9|-|TRBJ2-3|-
TGTGCCAGCAGCGTAGTAGTAGGAAAAGGCACAGATACGCAGTATTTT
CASSVVVGKGTDTQYF
>TRBV6-5|TRBD1|TRBJ2-7|-
TGTGCCAGCAGGCGCCGGGACAGGGGGCCATCGGACTTC
CASRRRDRGPSDF
>TRBV19|-|TRBJ1-5|-
TGTGCCAGTAGTATAGGTCCAGTCCCCAATCAGCCCCAGCATTTT
CASSIGPVPNQPQHF
>TRBV10-2|TRBD2|TRBJ2-3|once
TGCGCCAGCAGCCTCCTAGCGGGGGGTGGCACAGATACGCAGTATTTT
CASSLLAGGGTDTQYF